One TCR beta chain is described in this entry. Antigen: not known. These data are taken from a study of beta chain features in type 1 diabetes. Findings and caveats of the study: Shortening of TCRB CDR3s, moderate but significant, appeared in all four CD4+ subsets of Type 1 diabetes patients. Diminished insertions and augmented deletions at VDJ junctions characterized type 1 diabetes patients. The study found that naive, central memory and Treg TCRB repertoires appeared more similar in patients than in healthy donors.

Sampling consisted of one heparinised blood draw per donor, averaging about 116 mL. Every bit of the isolated RNA underwent reverse transcription, so sequencing read expressed TCRB transcripts. Only in-frame clones appear in the TCRdb table, and some are missing; sequencing was by immunoSEQ multiplex PCR. The table has 20,000 to 30,000 clones, roughly 50% seen once. Trimming took 8 bases from V and 3 from J, leaving 17 bases between them. CDR3 size: 16 residues. The germline CDR1 and CDR2 sequences are SEHNR and FQNEAQ (reference sequence). The sample comprised stem cell memory CD4+ T cells from blood. The chain couples TRBV7-9 to TRBJ2-6; maybe TRBD2 (5 bases). The TCR comes from a man aged 25-45 years with type 1 diabetes. The DNA of the CDR3 is TGTGCCAGCGGGGTTTGGGGAGTCCTTGGGGCCAACGTCCTGACTTTC. It codes for CASGVWGVLGANVLTF.